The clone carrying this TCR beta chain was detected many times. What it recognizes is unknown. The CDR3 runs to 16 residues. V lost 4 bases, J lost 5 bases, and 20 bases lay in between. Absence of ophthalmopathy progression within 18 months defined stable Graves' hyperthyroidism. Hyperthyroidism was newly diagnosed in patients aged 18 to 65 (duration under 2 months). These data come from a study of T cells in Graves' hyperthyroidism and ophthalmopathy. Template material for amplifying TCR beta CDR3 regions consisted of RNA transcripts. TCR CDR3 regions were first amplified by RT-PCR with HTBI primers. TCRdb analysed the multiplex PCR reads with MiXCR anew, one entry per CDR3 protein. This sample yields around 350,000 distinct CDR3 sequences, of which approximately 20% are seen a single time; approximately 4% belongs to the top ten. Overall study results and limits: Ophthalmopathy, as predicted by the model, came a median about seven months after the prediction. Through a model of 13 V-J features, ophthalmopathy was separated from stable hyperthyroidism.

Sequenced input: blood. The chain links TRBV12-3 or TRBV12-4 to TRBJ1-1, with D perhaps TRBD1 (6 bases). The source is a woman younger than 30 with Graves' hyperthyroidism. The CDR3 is CASSSTGRPGVTEAFF. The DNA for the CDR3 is TGTGCCAGCAGTTCGACTGGCCGGCCAGGGGTAACTGAAGCTTTCTTT.